The T cell receptor beta chain described here comes from a study of blood T cell repertoires in COVID-19. V shed 11 bases, J shed 2 bases, and the junction held 5 bases outside the gene matches. The CDR3 totals 13 residues. The V gene's germline CDR1 is MNHEY and CDR2 SVGAGI. Produced via immunoSEQ multiplex PCR; TCRdb's table is partial and in-frame only. The data hold 450,000 or so clones, with about nine tenths observed a single time. Sequenced material: PBMCs or T cells enriched from blood (not recorded which). The clonotype comes from a man aged 18 to 35 who had recovered from COVID-19. The chain carries TRBV6-5 and TRBJ2-2, with TRBD1 matching 7 bases. CDR3 coding DNA: TGTGCCGCGAGGGGGCGTAACACCGGGGAGCTGTTTTTT. It yields the protein CAARGRNTGELFF.